What follows is one TCR beta chain and its context. The sample belongs to a study of blood T cell repertoires in COVID-19. The V end was cut by 1 base, the J end by 1 base, with 9 bases between. The V gene's germline CDR1 is LGHNA and CDR2 YSLEER. The CDR3 runs to 15 residues. Profiling relied on immunoSEQ multiplex PCR, and the TCRdb table lists in-frame clones only, not all of them. The sample carries just under 85,000 clones, 65% to 85% recorded once. Sequencing was carried out using peripheral blood. V usage is TRBV4-3 and J usage is TRBJ2-3; D perhaps matches TRBD1 (6 bases). This TCR was sampled from a woman older than 75 with acute or convalescent COVID-19. This CDR3 is CASSQGGLGTDTQYF. CDR3 sequence (DNA): TGCGCCAGCAGCCAAGGGGGGCTTGGCACAGATACGCAGTATTTT.